This T cell receptor beta chain derives from a study of spatial heterogeneity in lung cancer. Background on the study: Raw reads showed each unique TCR and UMI combination turning up more than ten times on average.

Unique molecular identifiers, one per molecule, were present on every TCR cDNA molecule. TCRdb re-derived calls from the 5' RACE reads in MiXCR, one entry per CDR3 protein. The table lists about 39,000 distinct CDR3 sequences, approximately 3.1% of them singletons, with roughly 34% in the top ten. This clonotype was counted many times. Stated time point: sample taken at primary tumor resection. Sequencing of whole RNA from tumor, nontumor lung or frozen PBMC involved no sorting. V shed 5 bases and J shed 4 bases, with 18 bases lying between them. This CDR3 region has 17 residues. The germline V gene has CDR1 SGHTA and CDR2 FQGTGA.

Sample: normal lung tissue next to the tumor, taken at surgery. This receptor was taken from a male donor with early-stage non-small cell lung cancer. The chain combines TRBV7-3 with TRBJ2-6, with a possible D match to TRBD2 (5 bases). This CDR3 is CASSPVARTSGANVLTF. CDR3 nucleotide sequence: TGTGCCAGCAGCCCTGTAGCGCGGACTTCAGGGGCCAACGTCCTGACTTTC. Full variable domain (missing parts from reference TRBV7-3 and TRBJ2-6): GAGVSQTPSNKVTEKGKYVELRCDPISGHTALYWYRQSLGQGPEFLIYFQGTGAADDSGLPNDRFFAVRPEGSVSTLKIQRTERGDSAVYLCASSPVARTSGANVLTFGAGSRLTVL.